This passage covers 17 T cell receptor beta chains from one sample sequenced in a study of T cells after yellow fever vaccination. TCRdb re-derived calls from the 5' RACE reads in MiXCR, one entry per CDR3 protein. The table lists about 120,000 distinct CDR3 sequences, 12% to 15% of them singletons, with 40% to 45% in the top ten. The source was CD8+ T cells sorted from PBMCs, collected 5 days after the yellow fever booster vaccination. These receptors all stem from a man younger than 35 who received the YFV17D yellow fever vaccine.

This chain uses TRBV4-3 with TRBJ2-3, with D possibly matching TRBD2 (5 bases). V was shortened by 3 bases and J by 1 base, with 5 bases between the two germline ends. Germline V gene data show CDR1 as LGHNA and CDR2 as YSLEER. There are 13 residues in the CDR3. CDR3 residues: CASSQRGTDTQYF. As DNA, the CDR3 is TGCGCCAGCAGCCAGAGGGGCACAGATACGCAGTATTTT.

This clonotype was seen a handful of times. This chain joins TRBV20-1 and TRBJ2-1; 8 nucleotides match TRBD2. The CDR3 sequence is 13 residues long. Germline trimming cut 7 bases from V and 7 bases from J; bases unmatched to any gene: 9. Germline V gives CDR1 DFQATT, CDR2 SNEGSKA (reference sequence). The CDR3 nucleotides are TGCAGTGTCACCCCGGGGGGGCCGAATGAGCAGTTCTTC. Translating gives CSVTPGGPNEQFF.

The chain couples TRBV7-6 to TRBJ2-2; 8 positions match TRBD1. Germline V CDR1 and CDR2: SGHVS, FNYEAQ. V dropped 3 bases and J dropped 8; count of bases not matched to a gene: 11. CDR3 length: 16 residues. The CDR3: CASSFLTGAARGELFF. CDR3 sequence (DNA): TGTGCCAGCAGCTTTTTGACAGGGGCGGCAAGGGGGGAGCTGTTTTTT.

This clonotype was observed a handful of times. The rearrangement uses TRBV27 and TRBJ1-5; TRBD1 might be the D (6 bases). CDR1 and CDR2 from the germline V gene are MNHEY and SMNVEV (reference sequence). This CDR3 spans 13 amino acids. Trimming stripped 4 bases from V and 2 bases from J, with 6 bases between. CDR3 sequence: CASSYRGNQPQHF. CDR3 sequence (DNA): TGTGCCAGCAGTTACAGGGGCAATCAGCCCCAGCATTTT.

This chain links TRBV14 with TRBJ2-1, with 7 positions matching TRBD2. The germline V gene has CDR1 SGHDN and CDR2 FVKESK. The trim removed 2 bases at V and 1 base at J, leaving 2 bases unmatched. The length of the CDR3 is 15 residues. CDR3 sequence (DNA): TGTGCCAGCAGCCAATTGGGGGGGTCCTACAATGAGCAGTTCTTC. It encodes CASSQLGGSYNEQFF.

At least ten counts were recorded for this clonotype. The chain combines TRBV7-3 with TRBJ1-2; 7 positions agree with TRBD1. This CDR3 spans 13 amino acids. CDR1 SGHTA and CDR2 FQGTGA come from the germline V gene. Trimming at V came to 4 bases and at J to 8 bases, leaving 7 bases not matched to a gene. The CDR3 here is CASSSQTGQGYTF. As DNA, the CDR3 is TGTGCCAGCAGCTCCCAGACAGGGCAGGGCTACACCTTC.

This clonotype was detected a few times. V gene TRBV4-1 combines with J gene TRBJ1-2, with unresolved D. V was trimmed by 0 bases and J by 2 bases, leaving 7 bases between them. Germline CDR1 reads MGHRA; CDR2 reads YSYEKL. This CDR3 comprises 14 residues. The CDR3 is CASSQEERNYGYTF. CDR3 sequence (DNA): TGCGCCAGCAGCCAAGAGGAGCGAAACTATGGCTACACCTTC.

This clonotype was detected ten times or more. This chain connects TRBV4-1 to TRBJ2-5; D is perhaps TRBD1 or TRBD2 (5 bases each). This CDR3 is 17 amino acids long. Germline-derived CDR1 and CDR2 are MGHRA and YSYEKL. V lost 0 bases to trimming and J lost 1 base, with 15 bases between them. The CDR3 region is CASSQDTGIGTQETQYF. The CDR3 region has the DNA TGCGCCAGCAGCCAAGACACGGGGATTGGGACCCAAGAGACCCAGTACTTC.

This clonotype showed up just a few times. The chain uses TRBV11-2 and TRBJ1-4; the D is unclear. V was clipped by 5 bases and J by 10 bases, with 20 bases between them. From germline, CDR1 is SGHAT and CDR2 FQNNGV. The length of the CDR3 is 15 residues. CDR3 residues: CASSEPPGSHPKLFF. In DNA form, the CDR3 reads TGTGCCAGCAGCGAACCGCCGGGAAGCCACCCAAAACTGTTTTTT.

V is TRBV27 and J is TRBJ1-1, with 12 nucleotides matching TRBD1. The CDR3 is 18 amino acids. Germline CDR1 MNHEY, CDR2 SMNVEV (reference sequence). Trimming removed 5 bases from V and 6 bases from J; junction bases left unmatched: 16. In nucleotides, the CDR3 is TGTGCCAGCAGTCTACTCCCCCTTCTCCGGGACAGGGGGCCTGAAGCTTTCTTT. Translating gives CASSLLPLLRDRGPEAFF.

This clonotype was seen a few times. The V call is TRBV20-1, the J call TRBJ2-1, with D perhaps being TRBD1 or TRBD2 (5 bases each). CDR3 length equals 14 residues. Germline V gene data show CDR1 as DFQATT and CDR2 as SNEGSKA (reference sequence). Trimming cost V 5 bases and J 4 bases, with 15 bases left between them. CDR3 bases: TGCAGTGCTCGGAGATTCGGGGCTTACAATGAGCAGTTCTTC. Encoded protein: CSARRFGAYNEQFF.

This clonotype was seen a handful of times. The V gene is TRBV5-1, the J gene TRBJ2-7; TRBD1 aligns across 7 bases. V gave up 8 bases and J gave up 6 bases; unmatched junction bases: 11. The CDR3 has 13 amino acids. CDR1 SGHRS and CDR2 YFSETQ come from the germline V gene. The CDR3 sequence is CARGDRDRGEQYV. DNA of the CDR3: TGCGCCAGGGGGGATCGGGACAGAGGCGAGCAGTACGTC.

The chain employs TRBV23-1 and TRBJ1-5, with a weak D call TRBD1 (5 bases). TRBV23-1 is given ORF status, its function remaining uncertain. The CDR3 runs 18 residues. Trimming removed 3 bases from V and 4 bases from J, with 22 bases in between. The chain's CDR3 is CASSHLGDPGKKNQPQHF. As DNA, the CDR3 is TGCGCCAGCAGTCACCTGGGGGACCCTGGGAAGAAAAATCAGCCCCAGCATTTT.

This clonotype was detected a few times. The chain has TRBV4-1 and TRBJ2-5; TRBD1 is a possible D gene (6 bases). Germline lookup yields CDR1 MGHRA and CDR2 YSYEKL. The V end lost 0 bases, the J end lost 5 bases, and 13 bases lay between the germline ends. This CDR3 is built from 15 residues. For the CDR3, the DNA is TGCGCCAGCAGCCAAGATAACGGACAGCTTGAGACCCAGTACTTC. This sequence encodes CASSQDNGQLETQYF.

The genes are TRBV27 and TRBJ1-1; D is unclear. The V and J ends lost 6 bases and 3 bases respectively, with 11 bases between them. The CDR3 has 13 amino acids. Germline CDR1 and CDR2: MNHEY and SMNVEV (reference sequence). CDR3 protein: CASRGGIYTEAFF. Here the CDR3 DNA reads TGTGCCAGCAGGGGAGGCATATACACTGAAGCTTTCTTT.

This clonotype has more than one count but fewer than ten. V usage is TRBV19 and J usage is TRBJ1-1; D not certain. Between the trimmed V and J ends, which lost 3 bases and 5 bases, there was a span of 10 bases. The V gene's germline CDR1 is LNHDA and CDR2 SQIVND (reference sequence). CDR3 length: 13 residues. This CDR3 reads CASSIGPKTEAFF. The CDR3 bases are TGTGCCAGTAGTATCGGCCCCAAGACTGAAGCTTTCTTT.

The V call is TRBV29-1, the J call TRBJ2-3; D is ambiguous. CDR1 SQVTM and CDR2 ANQGSEA come from the germline V gene. V lost 3 bases to trimming and J lost 3 bases, with 10 bases between them. The CDR3 is 13 amino acids. The CDR3 sequence: CSVDLTGTDTQYF. In DNA form, the CDR3 reads TGCAGCGTTGATCTGACCGGGACAGATACGCAGTATTTT.